A selection of T cell receptor beta chains follows, all from one sample in a study of blood T cell repertoires in COVID-19. Sequenced by immunoSEQ multiplex PCR; TCRdb stores in-frame clones only, minus some. The sample records 35,000 to 45,000 clones, approximately 88% being singletons. Sequences were obtained from peripheral blood. These receptors were collected from a human donor in a cohort sampled during active COVID-19. Each CDR3 is given with its conserved first and last residue. A D gene is named only where the DNA matches it firmly. Some rows have no size entry. The others give once, few or many, or a class for an expanded clone.

cdr3_length,clone_size,j_call,v_call,d_call,cdr3_nt,cdr3_aa
15,NA,TRBJ2-5,TRBV5-1,NA,TGCGCCAGCAGCTTGGCCTTAATAGGAGGAGAGACCCAGTACTTC,CASSLALIGGETQYF
15,NA,TRBJ2-5,TRBV30,TRBD2,TGTGCCTGGAGTGCTAGCGGGGGCGTCCAAGAGACCCAGTACTTC,CAWSASGGVQETQYF
16,NA,TRBJ1-3,TRBV28,NA,TGTGCCAGCAGTTTGGGGGGTTGGGGGATGGGAAACACCATATATTTT,CASSLGGWGMGNTIYF
13,NA,TRBJ1-1,TRBV12-5,NA,TGTGCTAGTGAGAGGGGGTTGAACACTGAAGCTTTCTTT,CASERGLNTEAFF
12,once,TRBJ2-7,TRBV19,TRBD1,TGTGCCAGTAGGGGACAGTTCTACGAGCAGTACTTC,CASRGQFYEQYF
15,NA,TRBJ2-7,TRBV4-2,TRBD1,TGTGCCAGCAGCCAAGATGGGACAGGGGCCTACGAGCAGTACTTC,CASSQDGTGAYEQYF
13,once,TRBJ2-7,TRBV29-1,TRBD1,TGCAGCGTTGAGGGGCAGGGGGTTCGCGAGCAGTACTTC,CSVEGQGVREQYF
11,few,TRBJ1-6,TRBV25-1,NA,TGTGCCAGCAGTGGCCACTATGCCCTCCACTTT,CASSGHYALHF
13,NA,TRBJ2-2,TRBV12-3/TRBV12-4,TRBD1,TGTGCCAGCGGGGTCACAGGGGGCGGGGAGCTGTTTTTT,CASGVTGGGELFF
17,NA,TRBJ1-1,TRBV6-6,TRBD1,TGTGCCAGCAATCGACCGGACAGGGGTTATGGACTCGCTGAAGCTTTCTTT,CASNRPDRGYGLAEAFF
17,NA,TRBJ2-2,TRBV5-1,TRBD1,TGCGCCAGCAGCTTGAAAGGGGGACAGGGGTACACCGGGGAGCTGTTTTTT,CASSLKGGQGYTGELFF
14,NA,TRBJ1-2,TRBV6-1,NA,TGTGCCAGCAGTGAATTAGGGGGTTTTGGTGGCTACACCTTC,CASSELGGFGGYTF
16,once,TRBJ2-7,TRBV6-2/TRBV6-3,NA,TGTGCCAGCAGTTACTCGAGAGTCCGACAAACCTACGAGCAGTACTTC,CASSYSRVRQTYEQYF
14,NA,TRBJ1-4,TRBV2,TRBD1,TGTGCCAGCAGGGACAGGGCAACTAATGAAAAACTGTTTTTT,CASRDRATNEKLFF
15,NA,TRBJ1-1,TRBV7-3,TRBD1,TGTGCCAGCAGCAAAGAGGGACAGGGAAGCACTGAAGCTTTCTTT,CASSKEGQGSTEAFF